The rows below give T cell receptor beta chains drawn from one sample of a study of blood T cell repertoires in COVID-19. Sequencing was performed with immunoSEQ multiplex PCR; in TCRdb, only in-frame clones are kept and a portion is missing. The sample shows over 600,000 clones, more than 80% of them seen only once. The sequenced sample consisted of peripheral blood. The source is a woman aged 18-30 years with acute or convalescent COVID-19. Each CDR3 is given with its conserved first and last residue. A D gene is named only where the DNA matches it firmly. Size values are once, few and many counts, or a class for expanded clones, and some rows have none.

V gene: TRBV30
J gene: TRBJ1-2
clone size: NA
D gene: NA
CDR3 protein: CAWAPLRGDTYGYTF
CDR3 DNA: TGTGCCTGGGCGCCACTTAGGGGCGACACCTATGGCTACACCTTC

V gene: TRBV24-1
J gene: TRBJ2-2
clone size: NA
D gene: TRBD1
CDR3 protein: CATRGTGDTGELFF
CDR3 DNA: TGTGCCACCAGAGGGACAGGGGACACCGGGGAGCTGTTTTTT

V gene: TRBV7-8
J gene: TRBJ1-4
clone size: NA
D gene: TRBD1
CDR3 protein: CASTLSGGSEKLFF
CDR3 DNA: TGTGCCAGCACCCTCTCAGGGGGGAGTGAAAAACTGTTTTTT

V gene: TRBV7-9
J gene: TRBJ1-2
clone size: NA
D gene: NA
CDR3 protein: CASSLGPGLRYGYTF
CDR3 DNA: TGTGCCAGCAGCTTAGGGCCAGGATTACGTTATGGCTACACCTTC

V gene: TRBV2
J gene: TRBJ2-1
clone size: NA
D gene: NA
CDR3 protein: CASSRESSYNEQFF
CDR3 DNA: TGTGCCAGCAGTCGAGAGTCTTCCTACAATGAGCAGTTCTTC

V gene: TRBV19
J gene: TRBJ2-7
clone size: once
D gene: TRBD2
CDR3 protein: CASSTGTIGEQYF
CDR3 DNA: TGTGCCAGTAGTACGGGGACTATAGGAGAGCAGTACTTC

V gene: TRBV2
J gene: TRBJ1-5
clone size: once
D gene: NA
CDR3 protein: CASSELGAIQPQHF
CDR3 DNA: TGTGCCAGCAGTGAGTTGGGGGCAATCCAGCCCCAGCATTTT

V gene: TRBV13
J gene: TRBJ1-6
clone size: NA
D gene: TRBD1
CDR3 protein: CASSAGRDRPMF
CDR3 DNA: TGTGCCAGCAGCGCTGGCCGGGACAGGCCAATGTTT

V gene: TRBV21-1
J gene: TRBJ2-7
clone size: NA
D gene: NA
CDR3 protein: CASRPGQSCYEQYF
CDR3 DNA: TGTGCCAGCAGGCCGGGACAGAGTTGCTACGAGCAGTACTTC

V gene: TRBV6-5
J gene: TRBJ2-3
clone size: NA
D gene: NA
CDR3 protein: CASSYRQATDTQYF
CDR3 DNA: TGTGCCAGCAGTTATCGACAGGCCACAGATACGCAGTATTTT

V gene: TRBV6-4
J gene: TRBJ2-3
clone size: NA
D gene: NA
CDR3 protein: CASSPGKDTDTQYF
CDR3 DNA: TGTGCCAGCAGTCCGGGAAAGGACACAGATACGCAGTATTTT

V gene: TRBV5-8
J gene: TRBJ2-1
clone size: NA
D gene: TRBD2
CDR3 protein: CASSLGRGTSTNEQFF
CDR3 DNA: TGTGCCAGCAGCTTGGGCCGAGGGACTAGCACAAATGAGCAGTTCTTC

V gene: TRBV5-4
J gene: TRBJ1-4
clone size: NA
D gene: NA
CDR3 protein: CASSNGLDEKLFF
CDR3 DNA: TGTGCCAGCAGCAATGGACTTGATGAAAAACTGTTTTTT

V gene: TRBV2
J gene: TRBJ1-2
clone size: NA
D gene: TRBD1
CDR3 protein: CASSEGTGPYGYTF
CDR3 DNA: TGTGCCAGCAGTGAGGGGACAGGGCCCTATGGCTACACCTTC

V gene: TRBV27
J gene: TRBJ1-2
clone size: few
D gene: TRBD1
CDR3 protein: CASSLNLDRGRDGYTF
CDR3 DNA: TGTGCCAGCAGTCTAAACCTGGACAGGGGAAGGGATGGCTACACCTTC

V gene: TRBV5-4
J gene: TRBJ2-7
clone size: NA
D gene: NA
CDR3 protein: CASSLKEGLGGEQYF
CDR3 DNA: TGTGCCAGCAGCTTAAAGGAAGGATTGGGGGGAGAGCAGTACTTC

V gene: TRBV19
J gene: TRBJ2-1
clone size: NA
D gene: TRBD1
CDR3 protein: CASSQTRPGTGDPFF
CDR3 DNA: TGTGCCAGTAGCCAGACGAGACCCGGGACAGGGGACCCCTTCTTC

V gene: TRBV5-1
J gene: TRBJ1-5
clone size: NA
D gene: NA
CDR3 protein: CASSLGAGNQPQHF
CDR3 DNA: TGCGCCAGCAGCTTGGGGGCCGGCAATCAGCCCCAGCATTTT

V gene: TRBV18
J gene: TRBJ2-7
clone size: NA
D gene: TRBD1
CDR3 protein: CASSPGQVYEQYF
CDR3 DNA: TGTGCCAGCTCACCGGGACAGGTCTACGAGCAGTACTTC

V gene: TRBV3-1/TRBV3-2
J gene: TRBJ1-3
clone size: NA
D gene: NA
CDR3 protein: CASSQASSGNTIYF
CDR3 DNA: TGTGCCAGCAGCCAAGCATCCTCTGGAAACACCATATATTTT

V gene: TRBV5-1
J gene: TRBJ1-2
clone size: NA
D gene: NA
CDR3 protein: CAIRSDYGYTF
CDR3 DNA: TGCGCCATTCGGTCTGACTATGGCTACACCTTC

V gene: TRBV7-9
J gene: TRBJ2-7
clone size: NA
D gene: TRBD2
CDR3 protein: CASSLGAGSYEQYF
CDR3 DNA: TGTGCCAGCAGCTTAGGAGCGGGGAGTTACGAGCAGTACTTC

V gene: TRBV14
J gene: TRBJ1-1
clone size: NA
D gene: NA
CDR3 protein: CASSHLGTMNTEAFF
CDR3 DNA: TGTGCCAGCAGCCACCTAGGGACTATGAACACTGAAGCTTTCTTT

V gene: TRBV2
J gene: TRBJ2-7
clone size: NA
D gene: NA
CDR3 protein: CASRDGGYEQYF
CDR3 DNA: TGTGCCAGCAGGGACGGGGGCTACGAGCAGTACTTC

V gene: TRBV6-5
J gene: TRBJ1-3
clone size: NA
D gene: NA
CDR3 protein: CASSSGGYDLTNTIYF
CDR3 DNA: TGTGCCAGCAGTTCCGGGGGTTACGATCTGACAAACACCATATATTTT

V gene: TRBV6-1
J gene: TRBJ1-5
clone size: NA
D gene: NA
CDR3 protein: CASSDGWRNQPQHF
CDR3 DNA: TGTGCCAGCAGTGATGGGTGGAGAAATCAGCCCCAGCATTTT

V gene: TRBV5-4
J gene: TRBJ2-3
clone size: NA
D gene: NA
CDR3 protein: CASSKGQSSTDTQYF
CDR3 DNA: TGTGCCAGCAGCAAAGGACAGTCGAGCACAGATACGCAGTATTTT